There are many counts of the clone carrying this TCR beta chain. Its target is not known. This sample is drawn from a study of early T cells in non-severe SARS-CoV-2 infection. Study summary: Sequencing targeted bulk RNA from unsorted whole blood, leaving chains unpaired. The study's findings and limits: Anti-spike CD8 specificities were favored by VDJdb matching, whose results missed private and CD4 specificities.

Individual cDNA molecules received unique molecular identifiers. TCRdb used MiXCR to reprocess the 5' RACE reads, holding one entry per CDR3 protein. The repertoire holds roughly 55,000 distinct CDR3 sequences, about 5.9% seen once, with about 3.9% in the top ten. V lost 2 bases, J lost 2 bases, and 3 bases stayed unmatched. The germline V gene encodes CDR1 MNHEY and CDR2 SVGEGT. The CDR3 sequence is 16 residues long. The sequence came from an adult who was a healthcare worker with PCR-confirmed SARS-CoV-2 infection or an uninfected control (not recorded which). Source material: whole blood. The chain is built from TRBV6-2 or TRBV6-3 and TRBJ2-1; TRBD2 agrees at 10 bases. The DNA of the CDR3 is TGTGCCAGCAGTTACGCAGCGGGGGGGACCTACAATGAGCAGTTCTTC. Its protein is CASSYAAGGTYNEQFF.